This T cell receptor beta chain was obtained from a study of response to subunit inactivated influenza vaccine. The study's findings and limits: With each seasonal influenza vaccination, the authors suggested, few new T cells are recruited.

This CDR3 contains 14 residues. CDR1 and CDR2 from the germline V gene are SQVTM and ANQGSEA. V lost 7 bases to trimming and J lost 4 bases; unmatched junction nucleotides: 9. TCRdb re-called the RT-PCR reads through MiXCR, storing one row per CDR3 protein. The profile shows some 500,000 distinct CDR3 sequences, approximately 12% of them singletons. Remarks on this clonotype: Its antigen is currently unknown.

V gene TRBV29-1 combines with J gene TRBJ1-2; 10 bases align to TRBD1. This specimen was PBMCs from blood, taken roughly 6 weeks after vaccination. The source of this sequence is a man aged 50-60 years who received an inactivated influenza vaccine. The CDR3: CSASRDRGSYGYTF. The CDR3 DNA reads as TGCAGCGCCAGCCGGGACAGGGGTAGCTATGGCTACACCTTC. The variable domain in full, with the rest retrieved from reference TRBV29-1 and TRBJ1-2, is SAVISQKPSRDICQRGTSLTIQCQVDSQVTMMFWYRQQPGQSLTLIATANQGSEATYESGFVIDKFPISRPNLTFSTLTVSNMSPEDSSIYLCSASRDRGSYGYTFGSGTRLTVV.